The T cell receptor beta chain described here comes from a study of shared clonotypes between healthy human individuals. Study observations and caveats: When naive CD4 clonotypes were compared across several donors, about 4.8% were shared. Compared with memory subsets, naive subsets generally had larger estimated richness.

The CDR3 extends over 13 amino acids. The germline V and J ends were trimmed by 6 bases and 6 bases, with 18 bases remaining between them. Looked up from germline, CDR1 is SQVTM and CDR2 is ANQGSEA. The protocol was immunoSEQ multiplex PCR, while the TCRdb copy is restricted to in-frame clones and leaves out a portion. The sample has millions of clones, 90% to 95% seen once. Regarding this clone: Its antigen is not identified.

V and J are TRBV29-1 and TRBJ2-7; D unresolved. The sample was naive CD4+ T cells sorted from blood. Described subset: CD45RA+ positively selected. The source is a man between 18 and 29 years old in good health. The CDR3 DNA is TGCAGCGTCCCCTCTCCCTTTCGAGCCGAGCAGTACTTC. Its protein product is CSVPSPFRAEQYF.